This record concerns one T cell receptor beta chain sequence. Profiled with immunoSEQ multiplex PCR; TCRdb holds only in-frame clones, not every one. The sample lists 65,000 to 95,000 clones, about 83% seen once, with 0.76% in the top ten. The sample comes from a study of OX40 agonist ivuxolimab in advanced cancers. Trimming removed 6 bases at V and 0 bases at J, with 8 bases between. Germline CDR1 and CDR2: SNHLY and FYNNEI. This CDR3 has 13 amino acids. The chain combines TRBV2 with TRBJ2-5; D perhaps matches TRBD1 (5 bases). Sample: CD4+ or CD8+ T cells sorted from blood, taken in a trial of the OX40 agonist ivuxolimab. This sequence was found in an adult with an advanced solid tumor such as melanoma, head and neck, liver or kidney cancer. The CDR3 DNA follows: TGTGCCAGCAGCACGGACAACCAAGAGACCCAGTACTTC. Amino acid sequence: CASSTDNQETQYF.